Following are 22 T cell receptor beta chains from one sample sequenced in a study of blood T cell repertoires in COVID-19 (dated by TCRdb to between 2020 and 2021). Libraries came from the immunoSEQ multiplex PCR assay. TCRdb provides this immuneACCESS table in a form limited to in-frame rearrangements. Some clones are lacking; in checked studies, under half of them reflect an unresolved V gene, and why the rest are absent is not known. The sample table contains about 16,000 clones; only one count was recorded for 82% of them. Jointly, the top ten make up roughly 23% of the sample. What was sequenced was peripheral blood. The receptor source for this set is an older man with active COVID-19.

The chain is built from TRBV28 and TRBJ2-3, with 14 bases that match TRBD2. CDR1 is MDHEN and CDR2 is SYDVKM in the germline V gene. This CDR3 region has 17 residues. V dropped 6 bases and J dropped 3; count of bases not matched to a gene: 8. Written as DNA, the CDR3 is TGTGCCAGCAGGGCCCGTGGACTAGCGGGAGGTACAGATACGCAGTATTTT. Its protein product is CASRARGLAGGTDTQYF.

The rearrangement links TRBV18 to TRBJ1-1; weak D call: TRBD1 (6 bases). Trimming stripped 0 bases from V and 0 bases from J, with 11 bases between. The CDR3 spans 16 residues. In germline, CDR1 is KGHSH, CDR2 LQKENI. The CDR3 loop is CASSPPTGSMNTEAFF. DNA of the CDR3: TGTGCCAGCTCACCACCGACAGGTTCTATGAACACTGAAGCTTTCTTT. Full variable domain (missing parts from reference TRBV18 and TRBJ1-1): NAGVMQNPRHLVRRRGQEARLRCSPMKGHSHVYWYRQLPEEGLKFMVYLQKENIIDESGMPKERFSAEFPKEGPSILRIQQVVRGDSAAYFCASSPPTGSMNTEAFFGQGTRLTVV.

This sequence joins TRBV27 and TRBJ2-4; 8 bases line up with TRBD1. Germline V gene lookup returns CDR1 MNHEY and CDR2 SMNVEV (reference sequence). V gave up 5 bases and J gave up 15 bases; unmatched junction bases: 9. The CDR3 spans 12 residues. CDR3 sequence reads: CASSTNQGAWYF. CDR3 nucleotides: TGTGCCAGCAGTACCAATCAGGGGGCTTGGTACTTC.

V and J are TRBV5-1 and TRBJ2-2, with 11 positions matching TRBD1. CDR3 length: 20 amino acids. The trim removed 0 bases at V and 7 bases at J, leaving 17 bases unmatched. From germline, CDR1 is SGHRS and CDR2 YFSETQ. The CDR3 region is CASSLAWFAGQGALNGELFF. For the CDR3, the DNA is TGCGCCAGCAGCTTGGCCTGGTTCGCCGGACAGGGGGCGCTAAACGGGGAGCTGTTTTTT.

The chain carries TRBV5-1 and TRBJ1-5; 9 bases agree with TRBD1. V trimming: 4 bases; J trimming: 9 bases; junction bases outside the gene matches: 11. This CDR3 region has 15 residues. The germline CDR1 and CDR2 sequences are SGHRS and YFSETQ. The CDR3: CASSPRTGAGPPQHF. The CDR3 coding sequence is TGCGCCAGCAGCCCCCGGACAGGGGCTGGTCCGCCCCAGCATTTT.

The J gene is TRBJ2-5, the V gene TRBV5-1; tentatively, D is TRBD1 (5 bases). V was pared by 0 bases and J by 4 bases, with 13 bases between. CDR3 size: 15 residues. Germline lookup yields CDR1 SGHRS and CDR2 YFSETQ. The CDR3 sequence is CASSLAGRVVETQYF. The CDR3 coding sequence is TGCGCCAGCAGCTTGGCCGGCAGGGTTGTAGAGACCCAGTACTTC.

CDR3 DNA: TGTGCCAGCAGTGGCGGACAGGGGAGGATGGAGACCCAGTACTTC. Amino acid sequence: CASSGGQGRMETQYF. V and J are TRBV2 and TRBJ2-5, with TRBD1 matching 9 bases. Germline trimming cut 4 bases from V and 5 bases from J; bases unmatched to any gene: 8. CDR1 is SNHLY, CDR2 FYNNEI, per germline. This CDR3 contains 15 residues.

The gene calls are TRBV28 and TRBJ1-5; no clear D. V dropped 6 bases and J dropped 0 bases, with 12 bases sitting between them. CDR1 is MDHEN and CDR2 is SYDVKM in the germline V gene. The CDR3 spans 15 residues. This chain's CDR3 is CASRGNSYSNQPQHF. CDR3 bases: TGTGCCAGCAGGGGTAACAGTTATAGCAATCAGCCCCAGCATTTT.

The chain's CDR3 is CSVVTSGMADTQYF. CDR3 nucleotides: TGCAGCGTTGTGACTAGCGGGATGGCAGATACGCAGTATTTT. The rearrangement links TRBV29-1 to TRBJ2-3; TRBD2 agrees at 11 bases. The CDR3 is made up of 14 amino acids. Germline loops: CDR1 SQVTM, CDR2 ANQGSEA. V was clipped by 4 bases and J by 4 bases; unmatched bases: 4.

This rearrangement joins TRBV5-6 to TRBJ1-2; 8 bases are shared with TRBD1. In germline, CDR1 is SGHDT, CDR2 YYEEEE. The CDR3 is made up of 16 amino acids. The V segment lost 3 bases and the J segment 4 bases; nucleotides outside the gene matches: 11. In DNA, the CDR3 is TGTGCCAGCAGCTCCTTGAGGACAGGGTTGAGCTATGGCTACACCTTC. Encoded protein: CASSSLRTGLSYGYTF. The full variable domain, in which reference TRBV5-6 and TRBJ1-2 provide the parts outside the CDR3, is DAGVTQSPTHLIKTRGQQVTLRCSPKSGHDTVSWYQQALGQGPQFIFQYYEEEERQRGNFPDRFSGHQFPNYSSELNVNALLLGDSALYLCASSSLRTGLSYGYTFGSGTRLTVV.

The chain joins TRBV2 to TRBJ2-5; D might be TRBD1 (5 bases). The CDR3 loop spans 12 amino acids. CDR1 and CDR2 from the germline V gene are SNHLY and FYNNEI. The V end was cut by 6 bases, the J end by 4 bases, with 9 bases between. The CDR3 DNA sequence: TGTGCCAGCAGCGCCAGGGTAGAGACCCAGTACTTC. Protein sequence: CASSARVETQYF.

The V gene is TRBV28, the J gene TRBJ2-2; D unresolved. The ends were cut back, 6 bases at V and 5 bases at J, with 10 bases in the middle. Germline-derived CDR1 and CDR2 are MDHEN and SYDVKM. The CDR3 has 13 residues. Here the CDR3 reads CASSLTSTGELFF. CDR3 DNA sequence: TGTGCCAGCAGCCTTACATCGACCGGGGAGCTGTTTTTT. Using reference TRBV28 and TRBJ2-2 for the parts outside the CDR3, the full variable domain is DVKVTQSSRYLVKRTGEKVFLECVQDMDHENMFWYRQDPGLGLRLIYFSYDVKMKEKGDIPEGYSVSREKKERFSLILESASTNQTSMYLCASSLTSTGELFFGEGSRLTVL.

Of note for this clone: One junction end disagrees with the germline gene, perhaps due to a read error. The rearrangement joins TRBV29-1 to TRBJ2-2; D possibly corresponds to TRBD1 (5 bases). This CDR3 region has 15 residues. Looked up from germline, CDR1 is SQVTM and CDR2 is ANQGSEA. The CDR3 nucleotides read TGCAGCGTTGAAGGCTGGGGCAAACACACCAGGGAGCTGTTTTTT. Protein product: CSVEGWGKHTRELFF.

This chain joins TRBV28 and TRBJ1-3; D ambiguous. Trimming took 4 bases from V and 0 from J, leaving 7 bases between them. Germline values: CDR1 MDHEN, CDR2 SYDVKM. The CDR3 sequence is 14 residues long. CDR3 sequence reads: CASSSGDSGNTIYF. The CDR3 DNA is TGTGCCAGCAGTTCCGGTGACTCTGGAAACACCATATATTTT.

The gene calls are TRBV10-1 and TRBJ2-1; 12 bases fit TRBD2. CDR1 is WNHNN and CDR2 is SYGVQD in the germline V gene (reference sequence). The CDR3 is 15 amino acids. The V gene end was trimmed by 4 bases and the J gene end by 3 bases; junction bases not matched to a gene: 1. This CDR3 reads CASSGTSGNYNEQFF. CDR3 in DNA: TGCGCCAGCAGTGGGACTAGCGGGAACTACAATGAGCAGTTCTTC.

The chain has TRBV10-1 and TRBJ2-2, with D perhaps TRBD1 (6 bases). Trimming cost V 6 bases and J 5 bases, with 10 bases left between them. The CDR3 has 13 residues. The V gene's germline CDR1 is WNHNN and CDR2 SYGVQD (reference sequence). CDR3 sequence (DNA): TGCGCCAGCAGCGGCGACAGGACCGGGGAGCTGTTTTTT. Translating it yields CASSGDRTGELFF.

The chain carries TRBV10-1 and TRBJ2-3; D gene ambiguous. This CDR3 region has 13 residues. Trimming shortened V by 3 bases and J by 1 base, and 5 bases separated the two germline ends. Germline CDR1 WNHNN, CDR2 SYGVQD (reference sequence). Written as DNA, the CDR3 is TGCGCCAGCAGTGACTCCGGCACAGATACGCAGTATTTT. This gives the protein CASSDSGTDTQYF.

The V gene is TRBV4-2, the J gene TRBJ2-7; TRBD2 aligns across 9 bases. The CDR3 covers 18 residues. Germline CDR1 is LGHNA and CDR2 is YNFKEQ. The V segment lost 4 bases and the J segment 5 bases; nucleotides outside the gene matches: 18. The CDR3 sequence: CASSPAGLAGLAGDEQYF. In DNA form, the CDR3 reads TGTGCCAGCAGCCCGGCTGGTCTAGCGGGATTGGCGGGGGACGAGCAGTACTTC.

In its sample, this clone was seen a few times. The chain combines TRBV6-1 with TRBJ2-7; TRBD1 might be the D (5 bases). The V end was cut by 0 bases, the J end by 6 bases, with 12 bases between. The CDR3 is 14 residues long. Germline-derived CDR1 and CDR2 are MNHNS and SASEGT. As DNA, the CDR3 is TGTGCCAGCAGTGAAGCCTGGCAGGGTGCCGAGCAGTACTTC. Its protein is CASSEAWQGAEQYF.

The chain has TRBV25-1 and TRBJ2-7; 7 bases match TRBD1. The CDR3 loop spans 14 amino acids. Germline loops: CDR1 MGHDK, CDR2 SYGVNS. Trimming took 5 bases from V and 2 from J; bases not matched to a gene: 6. CDR3 nucleotide sequence: TGTGCCAGCAGTCAGACAGGGATGGCCTACGAGCAGTACTTC. Protein product: CASSQTGMAYEQYF.

The genes are TRBV2 and TRBJ2-3; a weak D match, TRBD1 (6 bases). Germline CDR1 reads SNHLY; CDR2 reads FYNNEI. V lost 5 bases and J lost 0, with 12 bases in between. The CDR3 contains 15 residues. The chain's CDR3 is CASSRQGRSTDTQYF. In nucleotides, the CDR3 is TGTGCCAGCAGTAGGCAGGGGAGAAGCACAGATACGCAGTATTTT.

DNA for the CDR3: TGTGCCACCAGCAGGTTTGGGGGACAGAACACCGGGGAGCTGTTTTTT. It specifies CATSRFGGQNTGELFF. This chain links TRBV15 with TRBJ2-2, with D perhaps TRBD1 (6 bases). V shed 3 bases and J shed 1 base, with 12 bases lying between them. The CDR3 covers 16 residues. CDR1 is LNHNV, CDR2 YYDKDF, per germline (reference sequence).